Listed below are T cell receptor beta chains from one sample, sequenced in a study of vaccination and CD4 T cells after COVID-19. TCRdb analysed the PCR reads with MiXCR anew, one entry per CDR3 protein. There are 30,000 or so distinct CDR3 sequences in the sample; approximately 53% occur only once, and 5.5% to 7.5% lies in the top ten. Sequencing was performed on CD4+ T cells from blood, taken about 7 months after SARS-CoV-2 vaccination. Receptor source: a human donor who had recovered from COVID-19. Both conserved end residues are part of each CDR3. The D gene is left open where the match is weak. A clone size is listed for some rows: how often the clone was seen (once, few, many), or a class if it is expanded.

abundance | j_gene | d_gene | v_gene | CDR3nt | CDR3aa
few | TRBJ1-2 | NA | TRBV7-9 | TGTGCCAGCAGCTTACGGCCCGCCCGCACTAACTATGGCTACACCTTC | CASSLRPARTNYGYTF
NA | TRBJ1-1 | NA | TRBV5-6 | TGTGCCAGCAGCTTGATCTCGGGGGGGACTGAAGCTTTCTTT | CASSLISGGTEAFF
few | TRBJ2-5 | NA | TRBV28 | TGTGCCAGCAGTTTATCGGGTCATGGGGAGACCCAGTACTTC | CASSLSGHGETQYF
NA | TRBJ2-5 | NA | TRBV7-8 | TGTGCCAGCAGCTTAAATCCTGTTTTGGGGCAGACCCAGTACTTC | CASSLNPVLGQTQYF
NA | TRBJ2-7 | NA | TRBV7-9 | TGTGCCAGCAGCTTCTTAGAGCACTCCTACGAGCAGTACTTC | CASSFLEHSYEQYF
NA | TRBJ2-1 | TRBD2 | TRBV20-1 | TGCAGTGCACCGGGACTAGCCGCAGGAGGGGAGCAGTTCTTC | CSAPGLAAGGEQFF
NA | TRBJ1-1 | TRBD1 | TRBV20-1 | TGCAGTGCTCAAGTCGGGACAGCGAACACTGAAGCTTTCTTT | CSAQVGTANTEAFF
NA | TRBJ2-1 | TRBD2 | TRBV24-1 | TGTGCCACCAGTGAGACTAGCGGGAGAGGTATTAACAATGAGCAGTTCTTC | CATSETSGRGINNEQFF
NA | TRBJ2-3 | TRBD2 | TRBV7-8 | TGTGCCAGCAGCCTGCTAGCGGGGGGCACAGATACGCAGTATTTT | CASSLLAGGTDTQYF
few | TRBJ1-2 | TRBD1 | TRBV20-1 | TGCAGTGCTAGATCTCCGAGGGGGCGCGGGAGCGGCTACACCTTC | CSARSPRGRGSGYTF
NA | TRBJ1-5 | NA | TRBV28 | TGTGCCAGCAACTCCTGGGGCAGGGGAGGCAATCAGCCCCAGCATTTT | CASNSWGRGGNQPQHF
few | TRBJ2-7 | NA | TRBV23-1 | TGCGCCAGCAGTCAAAGAAGGAGGCTGGATAACTCCTACGAGCAGTACTTC | CASSQRRRLDNSYEQYF
few | TRBJ1-2 | NA | TRBV28 | TGTGCCAGCAGACTTGGAGGGCTTGGCTACACCTTC | CASRLGGLGYTF
NA | TRBJ2-5 | NA | TRBV7-3 | TGTGCCAGCAGCTTAAACAGCCAAGAGACCCAGTACTTC | CASSLNSQETQYF
NA | TRBJ2-4 | NA | TRBV15 | TGTGCCACCAGCGGGGACTGGAACATTCAGTACTTC | CATSGDWNIQYF
NA | TRBJ2-7 | TRBD1 | TRBV28 | TGTGCCAGCAGTCCGGACAGGGGTTCTTACGAGCAGTACTTC | CASSPDRGSYEQYF
once | TRBJ2-2 | NA | TRBV2 | TGTGCCAGCATCCCTAAGGAAGGGGAGCTGTTTTTT | CASIPKEGELFF
NA | TRBJ1-2 | NA | TRBV7-9 | TGTGCCAGCAGCTCAGAGAGAAGACCCCGACAGGCGACCTATGGCTACACCTTC | CASSSERRPRQATYGYTF
NA | TRBJ2-5 | NA | TRBV7-8 | TGTGCCAGCAGCAAAAAGGGGGGGGATCGAGAGACCCAGTACTTC | CASSKKGGDRETQYF
NA | TRBJ2-7 | NA | TRBV28 | TGTGCCAGCAGTTCCACCGATAGAGAATACGAGCAGTACTTC | CASSSTDREYEQYF
NA | TRBJ2-7 | NA | TRBV28 | TGTGCCAGCAGTTTACGGGCTAGAAACGAGCAGTACTTC | CASSLRARNEQYF
NA | TRBJ2-5 | TRBD2 | TRBV5-4 | TGTGCCAGCAGCTTGGCCGTAGCGGGAGGGACGATCGAGACCCAGTACTTC | CASSLAVAGGTIETQYF
once | TRBJ2-3 | TRBD2 | TRBV7-3 | TGTGCCAGCAGGGCGACGACTAGCGAGAATACGCAGTATTTT | CASRATTSENTQYF
NA | TRBJ2-3 | TRBD1 | TRBV6-1 | TGTGCCAGCAGCTTAGGGACAGGGGGCTGGGGTACGCAGTATTTT | CASSLGTGGWGTQYF
few | TRBJ1-5 | NA | TRBV20-1 | TGCAGTGCTAGTAAGGGTGATCAGCCCCAGCATTTT | CSASKGDQPQHF
NA | TRBJ1-2 | NA | TRBV27 | TGTGCCAGCAGTCTATCCAGGGCTAACTATGGCTACACCTTC | CASSLSRANYGYTF
NA | TRBJ2-2 | NA | TRBV19 | TGTGCCAGTAGTAGCAGGCGAACCACCGGGGAGCTGTTTTTT | CASSSRRTTGELFF
NA | TRBJ1-6 | NA | TRBV5-4 | TGTGCCAGCAGCCCGGGCACCCGGAATTCACCCCTCCACTTT | CASSPGTRNSPLHF
NA | TRBJ2-6 | NA | TRBV24-1 | TGTGCCACCAGTGATCCGAGGGGCGCAGGCTACTCTGGGGCCAACGTCCTGACTTTC | CATSDPRGAGYSGANVLTF
NA | TRBJ1-5 | NA | TRBV4-1 | TGCGCCAGCAGCCAAGAATGGGCGGGAACCTATAGCAATCAGCCCCAGCATTTT | CASSQEWAGTYSNQPQHF
NA | TRBJ2-3 | NA | TRBV28 | TGTGCCAGCAGTTTTGTCCAGGATGGTACGCAGTATTTT | CASSFVQDGTQYF
NA | TRBJ2-2 | TRBD1 | TRBV24-1 | TGTGCCACCAGTGCTGACAGGGTGGACCACACCGGGGAGCTGTTTTTT | CATSADRVDHTGELFF
few | TRBJ2-3 | TRBD2 | TRBV20-1 | TGCAGTGCTAGAGATCGGCTAGCGGGAACACACACAGATACGCAGTATTTT | CSARDRLAGTHTDTQYF
once | TRBJ2-5 | TRBD2 | TRBV11-3 | TGTGCCAGCAGCTTAACCCTAGCGGGAGACCTCCAAGAGACCCAGTACTTC | CASSLTLAGDLQETQYF
NA | TRBJ2-1 | NA | TRBV20-1 | TGCAGTGCTAGAGCCGTAGTGAATGAGCAGTTCTTC | CSARAVVNEQFF
few | TRBJ1-1 | NA | TRBV27 | TGTGCCAGCAGTTTCACACTGAACACTGAAGCTTTCTTT | CASSFTLNTEAFF
NA | TRBJ2-1 | NA | TRBV11-3 | TGTGCCAGCAGCTTTAGTCAGGGATCATACAATGAGCAGTTCTTC | CASSFSQGSYNEQFF
NA | TRBJ1-1 | NA | TRBV27 | TGTGCCAGCTCCTGGGCTCAGCTCACTGAAGCTTTCTTT | CASSWAQLTEAFF
NA | TRBJ1-2 | NA | TRBV7-2 | TGTGCCAGCAGCCACCAGGGTTGGGATGGCTACGCCTTC | CASSHQGWDGYAF
NA | TRBJ2-1 | TRBD2 | TRBV20-1 | TGCAGTGCTAGAGATCAAAAGCGGGGGTCCTACAATGAGCAGTTCTTC | CSARDQKRGSYNEQFF
NA | TRBJ1-1 | NA | TRBV6-1 | TGTGCCAGCAGTCAACGTACTGAAGCTTTCTTT | CASSQRTEAFF
few | TRBJ2-1 | TRBD2 | TRBV6-5 | TGTGCCAGCAGTTACTCTGCGGGGCGGGGGGTCTACAATGAGCAGTTCTTC | CASSYSAGRGVYNEQFF
NA | TRBJ2-7 | TRBD2 | TRBV6-1 | TGTGCCAGCATCCTAGCGGGAGGCTACGAGCAGTACTTC | CASILAGGYEQYF
NA | TRBJ2-7 | NA | TRBV7-8 | TGTGCCAGCAGCCCGAGTGACGTACCCTACGAGCAGTACTTC | CASSPSDVPYEQYF
NA | TRBJ1-5 | NA | TRBV19 | TGTGCCAGTAGTATGGATTTACAGCGGCATTTT | CASSMDLQRHF